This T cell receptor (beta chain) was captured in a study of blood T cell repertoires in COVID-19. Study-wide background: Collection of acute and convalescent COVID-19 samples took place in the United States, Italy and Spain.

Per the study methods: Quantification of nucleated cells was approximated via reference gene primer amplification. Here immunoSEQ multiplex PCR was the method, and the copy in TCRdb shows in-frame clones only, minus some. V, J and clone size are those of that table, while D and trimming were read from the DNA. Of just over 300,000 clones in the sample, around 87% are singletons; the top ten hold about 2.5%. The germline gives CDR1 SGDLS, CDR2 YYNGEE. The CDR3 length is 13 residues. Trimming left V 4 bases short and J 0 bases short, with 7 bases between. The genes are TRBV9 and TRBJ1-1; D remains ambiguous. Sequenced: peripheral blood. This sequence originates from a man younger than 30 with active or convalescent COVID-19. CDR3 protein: CASSSTLNTEAFF. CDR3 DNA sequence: TGTGCCAGCAGCAGTACACTGAACACTGAAGCTTTCTTT.